The T cell receptor (beta chain) under discussion was sequenced for a study of T cells in Graves' hyperthyroidism and ophthalmopathy. This clonotype was observed at least ten times. The germline CDR1 and CDR2 sequences are SGHVS and FNYEAQ. Trimming took 1 base from V and 4 from J, leaving 11 bases between them. The CDR3 length is 15 residues. Amplification of TCR beta CDR3 regions was performed using RNA transcripts as template. The study used the HTBI primer set for a first-round RT-PCR of the TCR CDR3. One entry per CDR3 protein results from TCRdb running MiXCR on the multiplex PCR reads. This repertoire shows hundreds of thousands of distinct CDR3 sequences, 45% found once; its top ten account for more than 7%.

The chain combines TRBV7-6 with TRBJ1-5; D is ambiguous. This TCR was recovered from an adult man with Graves' disease, either hyperthyroidism or ophthalmopathy (not recorded which). The sample taken for sequencing was peripheral blood or thyroid tissue (not recorded which). CDR3 nucleotide sequence: TGTGCCAGCAGCTTAGGTCCCGGCGGGAATCAGCCCCAGCATTTT. Amino acids: CASSLGPGGNQPQHF.